The clone carrying this TCR beta chain was observed a handful of times. Its antigen remains unidentified. The data derive from a study of T cells after yellow fever vaccination. A universal primer site and UMIs were added as TCR cDNA was made by 5'RACE template switching. TCRdb re-called the 5' RACE reads with MiXCR, one entry per CDR3 protein. The data contain 200,000 to 300,000 distinct CDR3 sequences, 10% to 15% of them seen just once; the ten biggest clones take up 0.4% to 0.65%. Germline V gives CDR1 SGHTA, CDR2 FQGNSA. This CDR3 region has 15 residues. With 3 bases removed from V and 3 bases from J, the gap between germline ends came to 12 bases. Study observations and caveats: Some clonotypes, a small share, were shared between CD4 and CD8 compartments.

This sequence was found in a young man who received the YFV17D yellow fever vaccine. The chain joins TRBV7-2 to TRBJ2-1; D is perhaps TRBD1 (6 bases). This sample comprised CD4+ T cells sorted from PBMCs, obtained 45 days after the yellow fever booster vaccination. The CDR3 DNA sequence: TGTGCCAGCAGCTTTTCTACGGGACACTACAATGAGCAGTTCTTC. Amino acids: CASSFSTGHYNEQFF.